This T cell receptor beta chain originates from a study of long-term antiretroviral therapy in people with HIV. Study-level findings and limits: Following ART, diversity rose but still fell short of transplant donor controls. Information pertaining to ART adherence, viral resistance or therapeutic modifications was not obtained.

This CDR3 has 15 amino acids. Per the germline V gene, CDR1 is SGHTA and CDR2 is FQGNSA. The V and J ends lost 7 bases and 1 base respectively, with 14 bases between them. Regarding this clone: What it recognizes is unknown.

At the survey level, the v3.0 immunoSEQ assay was run. Sequenced by immunoSEQ multiplex PCR; TCRdb stores in-frame clones only, minus some. The data contain 20,000 to 25,000 clones, around 90% of them singletons. The source of this sequence is a young man with HIV. The chain recombines TRBV7-2 with TRBJ1-5, with D possibly being TRBD1 (5 bases). Sequences were derived from unsorted PBMCs, sampled 0.2 years before starting antiretroviral therapy. The CDR3: CASTMGPESNQPQHF. As DNA, the CDR3 is TGTGCCAGCACCATGGGGCCGGAAAGCAATCAGCCCCAGCATTTT.